This entry features one TCR beta chain sequence. The CDR3 sequence is 15 residues long. The V gene's germline CDR1 is SGHDT and CDR2 YYEEEE. Trimming removed 4 bases at V and 0 bases at J, with 11 bases between. Measured with immunoSEQ multiplex PCR; TCRdb has only the in-frame clones, and not every one. The data hold 45,000 to 60,000 clones, with about 90% observed a single time. The data originate from a study of siplizumab effects on memory and regulatory T cells. The chain links TRBV5-6 to TRBJ1-5; perhaps TRBD1 as D (5 bases). Sequencing input: naive CD8+ T cells sorted from blood. The receptor's source is a human donor in good health. The DNA of the CDR3 is TGTGCCAGCAGCACGATGACAGATAGCAATCAGCCCCAGCATTTT. Protein sequence: CASSTMTDSNQPQHF.